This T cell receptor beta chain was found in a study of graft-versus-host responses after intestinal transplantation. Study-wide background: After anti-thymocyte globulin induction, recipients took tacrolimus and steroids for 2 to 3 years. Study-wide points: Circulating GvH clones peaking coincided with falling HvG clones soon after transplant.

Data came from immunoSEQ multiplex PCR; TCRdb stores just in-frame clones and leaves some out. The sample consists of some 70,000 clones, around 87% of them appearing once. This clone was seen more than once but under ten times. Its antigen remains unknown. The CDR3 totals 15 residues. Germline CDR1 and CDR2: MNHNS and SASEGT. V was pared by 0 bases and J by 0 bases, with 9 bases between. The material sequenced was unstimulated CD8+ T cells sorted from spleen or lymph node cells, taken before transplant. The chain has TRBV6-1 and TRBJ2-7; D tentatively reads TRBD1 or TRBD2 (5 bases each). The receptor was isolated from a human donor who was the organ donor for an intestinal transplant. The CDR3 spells CASSEANGASYEQYF. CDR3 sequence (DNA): TGTGCCAGCAGTGAAGCCAACGGGGCCTCCTACGAGCAGTACTTC.